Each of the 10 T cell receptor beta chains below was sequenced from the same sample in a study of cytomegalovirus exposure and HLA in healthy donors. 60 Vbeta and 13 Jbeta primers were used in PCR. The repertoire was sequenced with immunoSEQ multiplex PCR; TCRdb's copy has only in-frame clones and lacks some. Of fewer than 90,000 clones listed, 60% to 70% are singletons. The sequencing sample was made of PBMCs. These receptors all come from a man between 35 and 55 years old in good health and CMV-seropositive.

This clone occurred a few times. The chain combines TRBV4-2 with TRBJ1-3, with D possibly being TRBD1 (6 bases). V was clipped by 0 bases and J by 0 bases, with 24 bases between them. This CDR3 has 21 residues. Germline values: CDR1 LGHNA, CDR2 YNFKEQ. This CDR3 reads CASSQEFAAPGVQSSGNTIYF. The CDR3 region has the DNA TGTGCCAGCAGCCAAGAATTTGCGGCGCCAGGGGTCCAGAGCTCTGGAAACACCATATATTTT.

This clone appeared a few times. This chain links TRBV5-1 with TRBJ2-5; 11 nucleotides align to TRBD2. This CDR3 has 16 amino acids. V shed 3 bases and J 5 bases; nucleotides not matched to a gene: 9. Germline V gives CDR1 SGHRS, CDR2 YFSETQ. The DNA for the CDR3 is TGCGCCAGCAGCTCCGGGACTAGCGGACTCCATGAGACCCAGTACTTC. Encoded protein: CASSSGTSGLHETQYF.

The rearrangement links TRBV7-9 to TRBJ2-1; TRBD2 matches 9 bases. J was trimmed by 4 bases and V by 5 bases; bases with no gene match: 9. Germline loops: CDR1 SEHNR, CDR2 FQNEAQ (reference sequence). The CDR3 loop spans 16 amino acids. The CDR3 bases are TGTGCCAGCAGCAGTAGCGGGAGCCTAACATACAATGAGCAGTTCTTC. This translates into CASSSSGSLTYNEQFF.

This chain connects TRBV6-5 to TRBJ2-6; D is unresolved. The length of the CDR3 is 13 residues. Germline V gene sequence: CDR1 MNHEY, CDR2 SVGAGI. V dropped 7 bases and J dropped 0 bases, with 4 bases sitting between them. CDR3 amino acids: CASTGSGANVLTF. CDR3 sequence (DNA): TGTGCCAGCACGGGCTCTGGGGCCAACGTCCTGACTTTC.

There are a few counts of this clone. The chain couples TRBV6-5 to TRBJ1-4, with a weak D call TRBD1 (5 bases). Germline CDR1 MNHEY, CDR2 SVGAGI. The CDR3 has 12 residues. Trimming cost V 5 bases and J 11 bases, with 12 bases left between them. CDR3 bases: TGTGCCAGCAGTCCCCAGGGACTGAAACTGTTTTTT. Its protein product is CASSPQGLKLFF.

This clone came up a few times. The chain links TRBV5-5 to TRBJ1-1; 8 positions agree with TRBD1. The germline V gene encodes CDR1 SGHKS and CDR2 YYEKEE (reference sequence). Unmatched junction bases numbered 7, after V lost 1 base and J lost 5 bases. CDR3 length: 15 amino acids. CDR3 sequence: CASSLRGQGGTEAFF. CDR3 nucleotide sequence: TGTGCCAGCAGCTTGCGAGGACAGGGCGGAACTGAAGCTTTCTTT. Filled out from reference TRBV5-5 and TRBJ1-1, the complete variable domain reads DAGVTQSPTHLIKTRGQQVTLRCSPISGHKSVSWYQQVLGQGPQFIFQYYEKEERGRGNFPDRFSARQFPNYSSELNVNALLLGDSALYLCASSLRGQGGTEAFFGQGTRLTVV.

The CDR3 DNA reads as TGTGCCAGCAGACACGTGGGAGGAAACTATGGCTACACCTTC. As protein: CASRHVGGNYGYTF. The chain carries TRBV6-1 and TRBJ1-2; D uncertain. The CDR3 length is 14 residues. CDR1 and CDR2 from the germline V gene are MNHNS and SASEGT. Trimming pared 6 bases from V and 2 bases from J, leaving 13 bases between.

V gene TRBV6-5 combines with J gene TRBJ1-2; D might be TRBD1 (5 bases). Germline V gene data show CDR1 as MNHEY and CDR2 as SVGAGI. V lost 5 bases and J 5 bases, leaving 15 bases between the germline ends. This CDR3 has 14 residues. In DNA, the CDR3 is TGTGCCAGCAGTGTGGAGGGGTTGGGTTATGGCTACACCTTC. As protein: CASSVEGLGYGYTF.

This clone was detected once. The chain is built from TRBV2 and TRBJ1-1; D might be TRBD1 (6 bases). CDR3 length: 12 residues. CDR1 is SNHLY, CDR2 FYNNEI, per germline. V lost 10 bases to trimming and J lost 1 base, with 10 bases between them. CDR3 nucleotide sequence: TGTGCCACCGACAGGAGGAACACTGAAGCTTTCTTT. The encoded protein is CATDRRNTEAFF. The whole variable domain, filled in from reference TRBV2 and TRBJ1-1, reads EPEVTQTPSHQVTQMGQEVILRCVPISNHLYFYWYRQILGQKVEFLVSFYNNEISEKSEIFDDQFSVERPDGSNFTLKIRSTKLEDSAMYFCATDRRNTEAFFGQGTRLTVV.

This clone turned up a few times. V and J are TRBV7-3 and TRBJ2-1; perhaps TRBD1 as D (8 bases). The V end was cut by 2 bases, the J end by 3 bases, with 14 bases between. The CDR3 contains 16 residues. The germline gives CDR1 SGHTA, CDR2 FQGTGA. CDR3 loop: CASSLESGTGYNEQFF. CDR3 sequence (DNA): TGTGCCAGCAGCTTAGAAAGCGGGACAGGCTACAATGAGCAGTTCTTC.